These T cell receptor beta chains were read from a single sample in a study of blood T cell repertoires in COVID-19. Libraries were prepared by immunoSEQ multiplex PCR; TCRdb keeps only in-frame clonotypes and omits some of them. The sample includes 100,000 to 150,000 clones, roughly 80% of them seen just once. The specimen sequenced was peripheral blood. Source of these receptors: a man aged 55-75 years with acute or convalescent COVID-19. Each CDR3 is given with its conserved first and last residue. The order of the fields is clone size, D gene, V gene, J gene, CDR3 protein, CDR3 DNA. D genes are given only for firm matches. Only some rows state a clone size, as once, few, many or a class for expanded clones.

clone size: .
D gene: .
V gene: TRBV24-1
J gene: TRBJ1-5
CDR3 protein: CATSEYLSNQPQHF
CDR3 DNA: TGTGCCACCAGTGAGTATTTAAGCAATCAGCCCCAGCATTTT

clone size: .
D gene: TRBD2
V gene: TRBV19
J gene: TRBJ2-1
CDR3 protein: CASSITSGGDNEQFF
CDR3 DNA: TGTGCCAGTAGTATAACTAGCGGGGGGGACAATGAGCAGTTCTTC

clone size: .
D gene: .
V gene: TRBV6-5
J gene: TRBJ2-7
CDR3 protein: CASIQAGPYEQYF
CDR3 DNA: TGTGCCAGCATACAAGCAGGCCCCTACGAGCAGTACTTC

clone size: few
D gene: TRBD1
V gene: TRBV6-5
J gene: TRBJ1-1
CDR3 protein: CASMRQGNTEAFF
CDR3 DNA: TGTGCCAGCATGAGACAGGGGAACACTGAAGCTTTCTTT

clone size: once
D gene: TRBD2
V gene: TRBV19
J gene: TRBJ2-3
CDR3 protein: CASSLGTSGSTDTQYF
CDR3 DNA: TGTGCCAGTAGTCTCGGGACTAGCGGGAGTACAGATACGCAGTATTTT

clone size: .
D gene: .
V gene: TRBV29-1
J gene: TRBJ1-2
CDR3 protein: CSVDGGGGVGYGYTF
CDR3 DNA: TGCAGCGTTGACGGAGGGGGGGGCGTCGGGTATGGCTACACCTTC

clone size: .
D gene: .
V gene: TRBV7-6
J gene: TRBJ1-1
CDR3 protein: CASSAGRGEAFF
CDR3 DNA: TGTGCCAGCAGCGCAGGGAGGGGTGAAGCTTTCTTT

clone size: .
D gene: .
V gene: TRBV7-9
J gene: TRBJ1-4
CDR3 protein: CASSSGGRAEKLFF
CDR3 DNA: TGTGCCAGCAGCTCCGGGGGGCGGGCTGAAAAACTGTTTTTT

clone size: .
D gene: TRBD1
V gene: TRBV5-1
J gene: TRBJ2-3
CDR3 protein: CASSKGQGDTQYF
CDR3 DNA: TGCGCCAGCAGCAAGGGACAGGGAGATACGCAGTATTTT

clone size: .
D gene: TRBD1
V gene: TRBV2
J gene: TRBJ1-5
CDR3 protein: CASSEDRVRYQPQHF
CDR3 DNA: TGTGCCAGCAGCGAAGACAGGGTCCGGTATCAGCCCCAGCATTTT

clone size: .
D gene: TRBD1
V gene: TRBV24-1
J gene: TRBJ1-3
CDR3 protein: CATRERTGVGNTIYF
CDR3 DNA: TGTGCCACCAGGGAACGGACAGGGGTTGGAAACACCATATATTTT

clone size: few
D gene: TRBD1
V gene: TRBV5-1
J gene: TRBJ1-3
CDR3 protein: CASTLQGDTIYF
CDR3 DNA: TGCGCCAGCACTCTACAGGGGGACACCATATATTTT

clone size: .
D gene: .
V gene: TRBV5-1
J gene: TRBJ1-1
CDR3 protein: CASSLAVGARTEAFF
CDR3 DNA: TGCGCCAGCAGCTTGGCCGTGGGGGCGAGAACTGAAGCTTTCTTT

clone size: .
D gene: .
V gene: TRBV19
J gene: TRBJ1-5
CDR3 protein: CASRDPSGAGNQPQHF
CDR3 DNA: TGTGCCAGTAGAGACCCGAGTGGTGCGGGCAATCAGCCCCAGCATTTT

clone size: .
D gene: .
V gene: TRBV24-1
J gene: TRBJ2-4
CDR3 protein: CATSDYGIQYF
CDR3 DNA: TGTGCCACCAGTGATTACGGCATTCAGTACTTC

clone size: .
D gene: TRBD1
V gene: TRBV18
J gene: TRBJ1-2
CDR3 protein: CASSPSRQGLFYTF
CDR3 DNA: TGTGCCAGCTCACCAAGTAGACAGGGCCTCTTCTACACCTTC

clone size: once
D gene: TRBD2
V gene: TRBV12-3/TRBV12-4
J gene: TRBJ2-1
CDR3 protein: CATSGLASNEQFF
CDR3 DNA: TGTGCCACTTCAGGACTAGCGAGTAATGAGCAGTTCTTC

clone size: .
D gene: .
V gene: TRBV6-5
J gene: TRBJ1-1
CDR3 protein: CASSYSSVNTEAFF
CDR3 DNA: TGTGCCAGCAGTTACTCCTCGGTGAACACTGAAGCTTTCTTT

clone size: .
D gene: .
V gene: TRBV18
J gene: TRBJ1-2
CDR3 protein: CASSRNQANNYGYTF
CDR3 DNA: TGTGCCAGCTCACGAAACCAGGCGAATAACTATGGCTACACCTTC

clone size: .
D gene: .
V gene: TRBV5-1
J gene: TRBJ1-1
CDR3 protein: CASSLDRNTEAFF
CDR3 DNA: TGCGCCAGCAGCTTGGACAGGAACACTGAAGCTTTCTTT

clone size: .
D gene: TRBD2
V gene: TRBV7-9
J gene: TRBJ2-5
CDR3 protein: CASSLVSGRGETQYF
CDR3 DNA: TGTGCCAGCAGCTTAGTCTCCGGGAGGGGCGAGACCCAGTACTTC

clone size: few
D gene: .
V gene: TRBV11-2
J gene: TRBJ1-2
CDR3 protein: CASSLDLSYGYTF
CDR3 DNA: TGTGCCAGCAGCTTAGATCTCTCCTATGGCTACACCTTC

clone size: .
D gene: .
V gene: TRBV15
J gene: TRBJ1-4
CDR3 protein: CATGSEKLFF
CDR3 DNA: TGTGCCACCGGTAGTGAAAAACTGTTTTTT

clone size: once
D gene: TRBD1
V gene: TRBV9
J gene: TRBJ2-6
CDR3 protein: CASSARQGTRGANVLTF
CDR3 DNA: TGTGCCAGCAGCGCCCGACAGGGGACGAGAGGGGCCAACGTCCTGACTTTC

clone size: once
D gene: TRBD1
V gene: TRBV24-1
J gene: TRBJ2-4
CDR3 protein: CATSDTGQGVAKNIQYF
CDR3 DNA: TGTGCCACCAGTGATACCGGACAGGGGGTCGCCAAAAACATTCAGTACTTC

clone size: .
D gene: .
V gene: TRBV15
J gene: TRBJ2-4
CDR3 protein: CATSRDQEGINIQYF
CDR3 DNA: TGTGCCACCAGCAGAGATCAAGAGGGCATAAACATTCAGTACTTC

clone size: few
D gene: .
V gene: TRBV12-3/TRBV12-4
J gene: TRBJ1-4
CDR3 protein: CASNPRGGEKLFF
CDR3 DNA: TGTGCCAGCAACCCACGCGGGGGTGAAAAACTGTTTTTT

clone size: .
D gene: .
V gene: TRBV19
J gene: TRBJ1-4
CDR3 protein: CASSRSRGSREKLFF
CDR3 DNA: TGTGCCAGTAGTAGGAGTAGGGGCAGTCGAGAAAAACTGTTTTTT

clone size: .
D gene: TRBD2
V gene: TRBV27
J gene: TRBJ2-3
CDR3 protein: CASTSPSGSTDTQYF
CDR3 DNA: TGTGCCAGCACCTCGCCTAGCGGTAGCACAGATACGCAGTATTTT

clone size: .
D gene: TRBD2
V gene: TRBV7-2
J gene: TRBJ2-1
CDR3 protein: CASSETGTSGQNEQFF
CDR3 DNA: TGTGCCAGCAGCGAAACCGGGACTAGCGGGCAGAATGAGCAGTTCTTC

clone size: .
D gene: .
V gene: TRBV3-1/TRBV3-2
J gene: TRBJ1-1
CDR3 protein: CASSQARGSGPEAFF
CDR3 DNA: TGTGCCAGCAGCCAAGCTCGGGGGTCGGGGCCTGAAGCTTTCTTT

clone size: .
D gene: .
V gene: TRBV4-1
J gene: TRBJ2-2
CDR3 protein: CASSPAGSGELFF
CDR3 DNA: TGCGCCAGCAGCCCGGCGGGGTCCGGGGAGCTGTTTTTT

clone size: .
D gene: TRBD2
V gene: TRBV2
J gene: TRBJ2-2
CDR3 protein: CASKRESWRNTGELFF
CDR3 DNA: TGTGCCAGCAAGCGGGAGAGCTGGAGGAACACCGGGGAGCTGTTTTTT

clone size: once
D gene: .
V gene: TRBV9
J gene: TRBJ2-1
CDR3 protein: CASSVGVDNEQFF
CDR3 DNA: TGTGCCAGCAGCGTAGGAGTCGACAATGAGCAGTTCTTC

clone size: .
D gene: TRBD1
V gene: TRBV6-1
J gene: TRBJ1-1
CDR3 protein: CASSDRGTGNTEAFF
CDR3 DNA: TGTGCCAGCAGTGACAGGGGGACGGGGAACACTGAAGCTTTCTTT

clone size: .
D gene: TRBD2
V gene: TRBV28
J gene: TRBJ2-5
CDR3 protein: CASSPLAGEEETQYF
CDR3 DNA: TGTGCCAGCAGTCCATTAGCGGGAGAGGAGGAGACCCAGTACTTC

clone size: few
D gene: TRBD2
V gene: TRBV11-3
J gene: TRBJ2-1
CDR3 protein: CASSLGSGAGGPYNEQFF
CDR3 DNA: TGTGCCAGCAGCTTAGGGTCGGGCGCGGGAGGGCCCTACAATGAGCAGTTCTTC

clone size: .
D gene: .
V gene: TRBV9
J gene: TRBJ1-6
CDR3 protein: CASSVQGLGSPLHF
CDR3 DNA: TGTGCCAGCAGCGTGCAGGGGTTGGGCTCACCCCTCCACTTT

clone size: few
D gene: .
V gene: TRBV19
J gene: TRBJ1-4
CDR3 protein: CASSTSRTTGSGEKLFF
CDR3 DNA: TGTGCCAGTAGTACCTCAAGAACCACAGGGTCGGGGGAAAAACTGTTTTTT

clone size: .
D gene: .
V gene: TRBV14
J gene: TRBJ2-7
CDR3 protein: CASSQDVAFPYEQYF
CDR3 DNA: TGTGCCAGCAGCCAAGATGTGGCTTTTCCCTACGAGCAGTACTTC

clone size: .
D gene: .
V gene: TRBV28
J gene: TRBJ1-6
CDR3 protein: CASSVSYNSPLHF
CDR3 DNA: TGTGCCAGCAGCGTCTCCTATAATTCACCCCTCCACTTT